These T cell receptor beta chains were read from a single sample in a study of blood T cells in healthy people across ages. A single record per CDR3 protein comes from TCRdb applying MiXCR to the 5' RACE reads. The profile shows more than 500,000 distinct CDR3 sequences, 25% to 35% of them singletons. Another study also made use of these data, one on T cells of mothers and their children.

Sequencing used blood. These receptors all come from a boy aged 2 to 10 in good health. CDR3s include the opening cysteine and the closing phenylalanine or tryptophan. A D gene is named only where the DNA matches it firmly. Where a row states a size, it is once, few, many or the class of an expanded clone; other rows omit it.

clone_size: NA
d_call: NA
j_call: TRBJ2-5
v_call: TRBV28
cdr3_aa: CASSTNTGSETQYF
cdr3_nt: TGTGCCAGCAGTACAAACACAGGGTCCGAGACCCAGTACTTC

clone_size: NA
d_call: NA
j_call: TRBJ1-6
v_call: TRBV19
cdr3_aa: CASSPQGRGSPLHF
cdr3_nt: TGTGCCAGTAGCCCCCAGGGGCGCGGTTCACCCCTCCACTTT

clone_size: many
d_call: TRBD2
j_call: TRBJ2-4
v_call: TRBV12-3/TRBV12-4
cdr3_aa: CASSSTSQNIQYF
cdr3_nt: TGTGCCAGCAGTTCGACTAGCCAAAACATTCAGTACTTC

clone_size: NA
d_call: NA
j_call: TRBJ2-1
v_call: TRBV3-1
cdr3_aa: CASSQEPVYNEQFF
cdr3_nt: TGTGCCAGCAGCCAAGAACCAGTTTACAATGAGCAGTTCTTC

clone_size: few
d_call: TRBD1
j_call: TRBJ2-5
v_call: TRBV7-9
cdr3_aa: CASSSPDRGLETQYF
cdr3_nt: TGTGCCAGCAGCTCACCAGACAGGGGGCTAGAGACCCAGTACTTC

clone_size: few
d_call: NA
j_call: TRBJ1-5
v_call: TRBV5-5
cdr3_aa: CASSQARAGVNQPQHF
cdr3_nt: TGTGCCAGCAGCCAAGCCCGGGCAGGGGTCAATCAGCCCCAGCATTTT

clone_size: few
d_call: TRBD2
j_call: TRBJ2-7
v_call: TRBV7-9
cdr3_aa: CASSWGLEIGEQYF
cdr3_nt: TGTGCCAGCAGCTGGGGACTAGAAATCGGCGAGCAGTACTTC

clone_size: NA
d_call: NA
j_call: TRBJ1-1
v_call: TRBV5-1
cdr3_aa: CASSLAQGKMNTEAFF
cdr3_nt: TGCGCCAGCAGCTTGGCACAGGGCAAGATGAACACTGAAGCTTTCTTT

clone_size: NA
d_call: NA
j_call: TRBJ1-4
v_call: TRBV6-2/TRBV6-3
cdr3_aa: CASSPGGVEKLFF
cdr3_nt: TGTGCCAGCAGTCCGGGCGGGGTTGAAAAACTGTTTTTT

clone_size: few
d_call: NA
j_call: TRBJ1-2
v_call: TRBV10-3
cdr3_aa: CAISEVQGYGYTF
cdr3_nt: TGTGCCATCAGTGAGGTTCAAGGCTATGGCTACACCTTC

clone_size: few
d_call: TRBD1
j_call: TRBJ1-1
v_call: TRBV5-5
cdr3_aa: CASSLVYRGLDTEAFF
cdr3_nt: TGTGCCAGCAGCTTGGTGTACAGGGGGCTCGACACTGAAGCTTTCTTT

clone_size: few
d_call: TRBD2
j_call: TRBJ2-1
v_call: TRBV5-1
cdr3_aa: CASSLGGTSGGMDEQFF
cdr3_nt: TGCGCCAGCAGCTTGGGAGGGACTAGCGGGGGGATGGATGAGCAGTTCTTC

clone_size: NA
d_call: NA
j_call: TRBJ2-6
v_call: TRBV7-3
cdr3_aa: CASSSSGALFGANVLTF
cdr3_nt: TGTGCCAGCAGCTCCTCCGGGGCGCTATTCGGGGCCAACGTCCTGACTTTC

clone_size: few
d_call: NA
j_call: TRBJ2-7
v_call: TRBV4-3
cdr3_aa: CASSQDDSFDEQYF
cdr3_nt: TGCGCCAGCAGCCAAGATGACAGCTTCGACGAGCAGTACTTC

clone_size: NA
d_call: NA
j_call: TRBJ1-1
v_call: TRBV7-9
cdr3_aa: CASSLRYSYTEAFF
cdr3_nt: TGTGCCAGCAGCTTAAGGTACAGCTACACTGAAGCTTTCTTT

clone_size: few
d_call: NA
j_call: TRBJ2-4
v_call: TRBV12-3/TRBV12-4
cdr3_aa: CASSFGRLAKNIQYF
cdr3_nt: TGTGCCAGCAGTTTCGGGAGATTAGCCAAAAACATTCAGTACTTC

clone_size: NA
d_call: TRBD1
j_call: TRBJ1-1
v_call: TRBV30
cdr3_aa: CAWRRRQGNTEAFF
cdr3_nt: TGTGCCTGGAGAAGGAGACAGGGGAACACTGAAGCTTTCTTT

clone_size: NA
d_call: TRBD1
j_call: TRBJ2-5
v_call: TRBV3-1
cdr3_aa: CASSRRDRTKETQYF
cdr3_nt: TGTGCCAGCAGCCGAAGGGACAGAACAAAAGAGACCCAGTACTTC

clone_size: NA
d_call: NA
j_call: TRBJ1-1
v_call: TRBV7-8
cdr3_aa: CASSLGDAEAFF
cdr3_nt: TGTGCCAGCAGCTTAGGGGACGCTGAAGCTTTCTTT

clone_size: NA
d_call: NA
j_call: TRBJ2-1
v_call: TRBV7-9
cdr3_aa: CAGGSGPNWFYDEQFF
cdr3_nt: TGTGCCGGCGGCTCCGGGCCTAATTGGTTTTATGATGAGCAGTTCTTC

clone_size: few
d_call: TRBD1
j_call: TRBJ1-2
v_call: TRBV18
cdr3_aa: CASSAGTGGATTLGYTF
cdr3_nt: TGTGCCAGCTCGGCCGGGACAGGGGGCGCGACAACCCTTGGCTACACCTTC

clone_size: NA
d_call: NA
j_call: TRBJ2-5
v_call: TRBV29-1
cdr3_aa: CSGLGQGETQYF
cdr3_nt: TGCAGCGGGCTGGGCCAGGGGGAGACCCAGTACTTC

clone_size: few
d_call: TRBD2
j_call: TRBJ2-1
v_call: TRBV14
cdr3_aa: CASSQELAGYEQFF
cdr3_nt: TGTGCCAGCAGCCAAGAACTAGCGGGGTATGAGCAGTTCTTC

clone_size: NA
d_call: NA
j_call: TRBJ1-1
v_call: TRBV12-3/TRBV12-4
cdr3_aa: CASSVPGPTFF
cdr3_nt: TGTGCCAGCAGTGTCCCGGGGCCGACTTTCTTT

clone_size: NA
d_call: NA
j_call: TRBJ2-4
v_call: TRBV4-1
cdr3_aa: CASSQVGMAKNIQYF
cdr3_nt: TGCGCCAGCAGCCAAGTAGGCATGGCCAAAAACATTCAGTACTTC

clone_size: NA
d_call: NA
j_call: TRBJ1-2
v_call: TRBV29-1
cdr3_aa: CSVAAEYGYTF
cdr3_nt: TGCAGCGTTGCTGCAGAGTATGGCTACACCTTC

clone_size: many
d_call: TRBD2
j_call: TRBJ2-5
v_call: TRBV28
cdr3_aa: CASSYQRGGEETQYF
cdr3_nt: TGTGCCAGCAGTTACCAGCGGGGGGGCGAAGAGACCCAGTACTTC

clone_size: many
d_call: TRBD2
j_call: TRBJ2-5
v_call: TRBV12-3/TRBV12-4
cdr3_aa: CASMRLAGGRQETQYF
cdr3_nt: TGTGCCAGCATGCGCCTAGCGGGTGGACGACAAGAGACCCAGTACTTC

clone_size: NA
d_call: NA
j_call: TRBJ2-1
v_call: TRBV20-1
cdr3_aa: CSARDSLAAVDEQFF
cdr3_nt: TGCAGTGCTAGAGATAGCCTAGCCGCCGTCGATGAGCAGTTCTTC

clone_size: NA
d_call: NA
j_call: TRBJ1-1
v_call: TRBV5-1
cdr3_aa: CASSRSQKRPEAFF
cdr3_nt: TGCGCCAGCAGTCGATCCCAGAAGAGGCCAGAAGCTTTCTTT

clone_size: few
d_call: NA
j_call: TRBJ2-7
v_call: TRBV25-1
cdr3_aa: CASSESGGYEQYF
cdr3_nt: TGTGCCAGCAGTGAATCCGGGGGCTACGAGCAGTACTTC

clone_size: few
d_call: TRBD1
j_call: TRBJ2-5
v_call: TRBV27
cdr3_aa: CASSNRDRQETQYF
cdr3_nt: TGTGCCAGCAGTAACCGGGACAGACAAGAGACCCAGTACTTC

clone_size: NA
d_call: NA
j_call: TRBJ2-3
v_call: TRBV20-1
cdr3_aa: CSASPSGPTDTQYF
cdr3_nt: TGCAGTGCTTCGCCGTCGGGACCCACAGATACGCAGTATTTT

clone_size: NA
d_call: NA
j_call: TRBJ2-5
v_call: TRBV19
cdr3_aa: CASSIRAEEETQYF
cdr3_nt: TGTGCCAGTAGTATAAGGGCGGAAGAAGAGACCCAGTACTTC

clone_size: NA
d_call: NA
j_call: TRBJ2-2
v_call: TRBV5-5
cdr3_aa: CASSPRAGELFF
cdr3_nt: TGTGCCAGCAGTCCTAGGGCCGGGGAGCTGTTTTTT

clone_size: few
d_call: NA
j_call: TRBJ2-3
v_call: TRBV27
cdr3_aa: CASSSRDPGSIDTQYF
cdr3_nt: TGTGCCAGCAGTTCCCGGGACCCGGGCTCCATAGATACGCAGTATTTT

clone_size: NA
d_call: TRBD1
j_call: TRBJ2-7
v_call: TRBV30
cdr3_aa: CAWSVPRTGESHEQYF
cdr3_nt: TGTGCCTGGAGTGTCCCGCGGACAGGGGAAAGTCACGAGCAGTACTTC

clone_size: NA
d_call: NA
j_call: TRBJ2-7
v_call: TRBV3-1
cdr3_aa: CASSPVSRRDYEQYF
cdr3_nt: TGTGCCAGCAGCCCCGTATCCAGACGGGACTACGAGCAGTACTTC

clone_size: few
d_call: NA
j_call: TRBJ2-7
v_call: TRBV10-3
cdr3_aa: CATTGAGEQYF
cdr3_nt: TGTGCCACCACGGGGGCTGGCGAGCAGTACTTC

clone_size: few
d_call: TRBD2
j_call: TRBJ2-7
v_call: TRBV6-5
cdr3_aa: CASSWRGGAHEQYF
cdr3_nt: TGTGCCAGCAGTTGGCGGGGGGGCGCCCACGAGCAGTACTTC

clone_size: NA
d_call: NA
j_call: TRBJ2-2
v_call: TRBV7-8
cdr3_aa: CASSLTGGWELFF
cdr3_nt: TGTGCCAGCAGCTTAACGGGCGGGTGGGAGCTGTTTTTT

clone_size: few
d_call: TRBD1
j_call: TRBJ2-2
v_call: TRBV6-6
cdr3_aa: CASRGGQGNTGELFF
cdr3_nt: TGTGCCAGCAGGGGCGGACAGGGGAACACCGGGGAGCTGTTTTTT